The clone carrying this T cell receptor beta chain was counted many times. This sample was taken from a study of T cells in Graves' hyperthyroidism and ophthalmopathy. Looking at the study overall: Peripheral blood was taken when the disease was first diagnosed, before any treatment began.

Clinicians diagnosed patients from clinical symptoms, serum thyroxine and TRAb, thyroid ultrasound and orbital computed tomography. PBMCs were sourced from more than 9 ml fresh peripheral blood. Regions amplified from RNA transcripts were the TCR beta CDR3 regions. TCR CDR3 regions were first amplified by RT-PCR with HTBI primers. TCRdb reanalysed the multiplex PCR reads using MiXCR and keeps one entry per CDR3 protein. The sample includes around 300,000 distinct CDR3 sequences, 13% of them seen just once. The CDR3 runs 15 residues. Trimming left V 6 bases short and J 1 base short, with 14 bases between. Germline V lookup: CDR1 MNHNS, CDR2 SASEGT.

Sequencing was carried out using blood. The genes are TRBV6-1 and TRBJ2-3; D is possibly TRBD2 (6 bases). This clonotype originated in a woman aged 30 to 39 with Graves' hyperthyroidism that later progressed to Graves' ophthalmopathy. In DNA form, the CDR3 reads TGTGCCAGCAGAGACCGGGACTGGCGCACAGATACGCAGTATTTT. It translates to CASRDRDWRTDTQYF.